Shown below are 24 T cell receptor beta chains from a single sample sequenced in a study of glioma-infiltrating T cells. TCR alpha and beta CDR3 regions were amplified from RNA using iRepertoire nested multiplex PCR. Each CDR3 protein is one row after TCRdb ran MiXCR on the multiplex PCR reads. The sample has fewer than 500,000 distinct CDR3 sequences, approximately 42% seen once. Input material: glioma tissue, nonneoplastic brain tissue, or PBMCs (not recorded which). The receptors originated from a human donor with low-grade glioma or glioblastoma, undergoing nonglioma brain surgery, or in good health (not recorded which).

The chain has TRBV7-9 and TRBJ2-3, with 11 bases fitting TRBD2. J gave up 2 bases and V 5 bases, and 6 bases lay outside the gene matches. The CDR3 is 16 amino acids. Germline CDR1 is SEHNR and CDR2 is FQNEAQ (reference sequence). The CDR3 protein is CASSLLAGGITDTQYF. CDR3 in DNA: TGTGCCAGCAGCCTATTAGCGGGAGGGATCACAGATACGCAGTATTTT.

V is TRBV28 and J is TRBJ2-1; TRBD1 aligns across 9 bases. Trimming at V came to 5 bases and at J to 6 bases, leaving 8 bases not matched to a gene. Germline V gene lookup returns CDR1 MDHEN and CDR2 SYDVKM. The CDR3 runs to 15 residues. The CDR3 DNA is TGTGCCAGCAGTCCCCGGGGACAGGGCCCCAATGAGCAGTTCTTC. Its protein is CASSPRGQGPNEQFF.

The chain employs TRBV28 and TRBJ2-7; TRBD2 agrees at 9 bases. J gave up 5 bases and V 3 bases, and 2 bases lay outside the gene matches. This CDR3 is built from 13 residues. Germline V gives CDR1 MDHEN, CDR2 SYDVKM. The CDR3 spells CASSLGLAHEQYF. The CDR3 DNA reads TGTGCCAGCAGTTTGGGACTAGCCCACGAGCAGTACTTC.

A word on this clonotype: Being one base from a much bigger clone, this may be a read error. The chain links TRBV6-2 or TRBV6-3 to TRBJ2-4; D perhaps matches TRBD2 (6 bases). The CDR3 has 15 amino acids. Per the germline V gene, CDR1 is MNHEY and CDR2 is SVGEGT. V was cut by 2 bases and J by 8 bases, with 16 bases left in between. Here the CDR3 reads CASSYPWGVEDIQYF. DNA for the CDR3: TGTGCCAGCAGTTACCCGTGGGGGGTTGAAGACATTCAGTACTTC.

This clonotype was seen more than once but under ten times. V usage is TRBV4-3 and J usage is TRBJ2-3; no clear D. The CDR3 consists of 14 residues. V was pared by 1 base and J by 4 bases, with 9 bases between. Germline CDR1 LGHNA, CDR2 YSLEER. The CDR3 loop reads CASSQAGTSDTQYF. The DNA of the CDR3 is TGCGCCAGCAGCCAAGCCGGAACGTCAGATACGCAGTATTTT.

This clonotype has just a few counts. The chain uses TRBV20-1 and TRBJ2-2; the match to TRBD1 covers 9 bases. The CDR3 consists of 14 residues. Germline-derived CDR1 and CDR2 are DFQATT and SNEGSKA (reference sequence). The trim removed 5 bases at V and 6 bases at J, leaving 7 bases unmatched. The CDR3 reads CSAASGTGSGELFF. The CDR3 nucleotides are TGCAGTGCTGCCTCCGGGACAGGGTCCGGGGAGCTGTTTTTT.

The chain employs TRBV4-2 and TRBJ2-1; TRBD2 matches 13 bases. Germline CDR1 reads LGHNA; CDR2 reads YNFKEQ. With 1 base clipped from V and 7 bases from J, the junction kept 1 base outside the gene matches. The CDR3 covers 15 residues. The CDR3: CASSQGTSGSNEQFF. CDR3 DNA sequence: TGTGCCAGCAGCCAAGGGACTAGCGGGAGTAATGAGCAGTTCTTC.

The chain joins TRBV7-2 to TRBJ1-1, with 7 positions matching TRBD1. The CDR3 has 16 residues. Losses at the gene ends were 7 bases for V and 5 bases for J; bases not matched to a gene: 16. Per germline, CDR1 SGHTA and CDR2 FQGNSA. The DNA for the CDR3 is TGTGCCAGCACCCGGGAACAGGGGTTGGTAGGAACTGAAGCTTTCTTT. This codes for CASTREQGLVGTEAFF.

This clonotype was found a few times. The V and J genes are TRBV12-3 or TRBV12-4 and TRBJ1-2; D not resolved. The CDR3 consists of 13 residues. With 1 base removed from V and 2 bases from J, the gap between germline ends came to 5 bases. CDR3 protein: CASSLEANYGYTF. CDR3 DNA sequence: TGTGCCAGCAGTTTAGAGGCCAACTATGGCTACACCTTC.

This clonotype showed up just a few times. The rearrangement uses TRBV28 and TRBJ1-2, with TRBD1 matching 8 bases. The CDR3 has 16 amino acids. The germline gives CDR1 MDHEN, CDR2 SYDVKM. Trimming removed 7 bases from V and 6 bases from J; junction bases left unmatched: 16. Here the CDR3 DNA reads TGTGCCAGCAAAGTGGGGGACAGGACGATTTTTAATGGCTACACCTTC. This codes for CASKVGDRTIFNGYTF.

This clonotype was seen more than once but under ten times. The V call is TRBV28, the J call TRBJ2-7, with TRBD2 matching 7 bases. CDR3 length: 15 amino acids. V lost 7 bases, J lost 0 bases, and 9 bases stayed unmatched. Germline CDR1 is MDHEN and CDR2 is SYDVKM. The CDR3 protein is CASTLGGVNSYEQYF. The CDR3 DNA follows: TGTGCCAGCACCCTGGGAGGGGTGAACTCCTACGAGCAGTACTTC.

Comments on this clonotype: A read error may explain this, as a much larger clone is one base away. The chain combines TRBV6-2 or TRBV6-3 with TRBJ2-2, with TRBD1 as a possible D gene (5 bases). The CDR3 has 15 amino acids. The germline V gene encodes CDR1 MNHEY and CDR2 SVGEGT. The CDR3 DNA sequence: TGTGCCAGCAGTGTCAGGGTTACGAACAACGGGGAGCTGTTTTTT. This encodes CASSVRVTNNGELFF.

As concerns this clonotype: The junction differs from germline at one of its ends, possibly a read error. This chain connects TRBV4-1 to TRBJ1-2; a weak D match, TRBD1 (5 bases). The length of the CDR3 is 12 residues. Germline CDR1 MGHRA, CDR2 YSYEKL. DNA of the CDR3: TGCGCCAGCAGCCTTGGCGACTGGGGCTGCACCTTC. It specifies CASSLGDWGCTF.

This clonotype was found many times. V gene TRBV28 combines with J gene TRBJ1-2; D might be TRBD1 (6 bases). Germline CDR1 is MDHEN and CDR2 is SYDVKM. This CDR3 spans 14 amino acids. Trimming removed 4 bases from V and 3 bases from J, with 12 bases in between. CDR3 DNA: TGTGCCAGCAGTTCAGGACAGACTTACTATGGCTACACCTTC. This codes for CASSSGQTYYGYTF.

Turning to this clonotype: A much larger clonotype is one base distant, so this may be a read error. The V and J genes are TRBV6-2 or TRBV6-3 and TRBJ2-7; no definite D call. Germline V gene lookup returns CDR1 MNHEY and CDR2 SVGEGT. The CDR3 contains 10 residues. Trimming cost V 11 bases and J 10 bases, with 15 bases left between them. CDR3 loop: CACRSAYQYF. Here the CDR3 DNA reads TGTGCCTGCCGTTCGGCTTATCAGTACTTC.

This clonotype was observed a handful of times. This chain uses TRBV27 with TRBJ1-2; no clear D. With 5 bases removed from V and 10 bases from J, the gap between germline ends came to 14 bases. The CDR3 is 12 residues long. Germline values: CDR1 MNHEY, CDR2 SMNVEV (reference sequence). CDR3 sequence: CASSPGLPPYTF. CDR3 DNA sequence: TGTGCCAGCAGTCCGGGCCTACCCCCCTACACCTTC.

In this sample, this clonotype turned up many times. The chain uses TRBV6-6 and TRBJ1-1; D gene ambiguous. V lost 2 bases and J 3 bases, leaving 7 bases between the germline ends. CDR1 MNHNY and CDR2 SVGAGI come from the germline V gene (reference sequence). The CDR3 totals 13 residues. The CDR3 loop is CASSYREDTEAFF. Here the CDR3 DNA reads TGTGCCAGCAGTTACCGGGAAGACACTGAAGCTTTCTTT.

The chain combines TRBV20-1 with TRBJ2-5; 8 positions match TRBD2. This CDR3 has 15 residues. Losses at the gene ends were 3 bases for V and 1 base for J; bases not matched to a gene: 7. The V gene's germline CDR1 is DFQATT and CDR2 SNEGSKA (reference sequence). The CDR3 here is CSASTLAGFQETQYF. The CDR3 DNA reads as TGCAGTGCTAGCACCCTAGCGGGCTTCCAAGAGACCCAGTACTTC.

The chain recombines TRBV6-2 or TRBV6-3 with TRBJ2-3, with D unresolved. TRBJ1-5 explains the end of the DNA better; the J call may be wrong. CDR1 is MNHEY, CDR2 SVGEGT, per germline. This CDR3 is built from 17 residues. CDR3 sequence reads: CASSFGSAGGPGDTQHF. CDR3 in DNA: TGTGCCAGCAGTTTTGGGTCAGCGGGAGGGCCAGGAGATACGCAGCATTTT.

The V gene is TRBV5-6, the J gene TRBJ2-1; D is possibly TRBD1 or TRBD2 (6 bases each). From germline, CDR1 is SGHDT and CDR2 YYEEEE. The CDR3 is 16 amino acids. Between the trimmed V and J ends, which lost 4 bases and 5 bases, there was a span of 19 bases. The chain's CDR3 is CASSRFGGQRNNEQFF. The CDR3 DNA sequence: TGTGCCAGCAGCCGCTTTGGGGGGCAACGGAACAATGAGCAGTTCTTC.

This clonotype was detected a few times. This chain connects TRBV29-1 to TRBJ1-2, with D perhaps matching TRBD1 (5 bases). The germline gives CDR1 SQVTM, CDR2 ANQGSEA. Trimming shortened V by 7 bases and J by 4 bases, and 16 bases separated the two germline ends. The CDR3 loop spans 13 amino acids. CDR3 sequence reads: CSAAQGGTYGYTF. As DNA, the CDR3 is TGCAGCGCCGCCCAAGGCGGGACCTATGGCTACACCTTC.

About this clonotype itself: It may be a read error: a sequence one base away is much more abundant. The chain couples TRBV28 to TRBJ1-2, with 7 bases matching TRBD1. Germline V gives CDR1 MDHEN, CDR2 SYDVKM. This CDR3 has 19 amino acids. In DNA form, the CDR3 reads TGTGCCATCAGTTTATTGGGGGCACCCCGGGACAGCCGGCGGAAGGGCTACACCTTC. Residues: CAISLLGAPRDSRRKGYTF.

Note on this clonotype: Being one base from a much bigger clone, this may be a read error. The V and J genes are TRBV20-1 and TRBJ1-6, with 7 nucleotides matching TRBD1. This CDR3 comprises 14 residues. Germline-derived CDR1 and CDR2 are DFQATT and SNEGSKA (reference sequence). The CDR3 DNA reads TGCAGTGCACCACGGACAGGACTTAATTCACCCCTCAACTTT. Its protein is CSAPRTGLNSPLNF.

The chain couples TRBV27 to TRBJ2-1; D remains ambiguous. Germline V gene data show CDR1 as MNHEY and CDR2 as SMNVEV (reference sequence). The CDR3 runs to 14 residues. V lost 4 bases and J 12 bases, leaving 19 bases between the germline ends. The CDR3 protein is CASSYMAASYGQFF. CDR3 bases: TGTGCCAGCAGTTATATGGCAGCCTCCTACGGGCAGTTCTTC.